The 30 T cell receptor beta chains in this list originate from one sample, sequenced in a study of spatial heterogeneity in lung cancer. General study points: Higher tumor mutation counts went along with higher counts of expanded intratumoral alpha and beta TCRs.

TCRdb reanalysed the 5' RACE reads using MiXCR and keeps one entry per CDR3 protein. The sample carries some 11,000 distinct CDR3 sequences, approximately 4.7% recorded once. Time point here: sample taken at primary tumor resection. Their recognized antigens are unknown. The starting material was lung tumor tissue, obtained at surgery. The receptors were gathered from a male donor with early-stage non-small cell lung cancer.

The sample holds many counts of this clonotype. This beta chain lies outside the target of a library built for alpha chains; its clone size means little. The V gene is TRBV11-2, the J gene TRBJ2-5; D is ambiguous. There are 14 residues in the CDR3. CDR1 and CDR2 (germline): SGHAT, FQNNGV. Deletions cut 5 bases from V and 4 bases from J, with 14 bases between. DNA for the CDR3: TGTGCCAGCAGCCCTTGGACGGGTATAGAGACCCAGTACTTC. It specifies CASSPWTGIETQYF. Variable domain in full (rest from reference TRBV11-2 and TRBJ2-5): EAGVAQSPRYKIIEKRQSVAFWCNPISGHATLYWYQQILGQGPKLLIQFQNNGVVDDSQLPKDRFSAERLKGVDSTLKIQPAKLEDSAVYLCASSPWTGIETQYFGPGTRLLVL.

A note on this clonotype: Within a library made for alpha chains, this beta chain is off target, and its count is uninformative. The rearrangement links TRBV20-1 to TRBJ2-1; 9 bases match TRBD2. Germline V gene sequence: CDR1 DFQATT, CDR2 SNEGSKA (reference sequence). With 3 bases clipped from V and 9 bases from J, the junction kept 15 bases outside the gene matches. The CDR3 has 16 residues. CDR3 nucleotide sequence: TGCAGTGCTAGTTCGGTCGCGACTAGCGGATGGGGTGAGCAGTTCTTC. The encoded protein is CSASSVATSGWGEQFF.

This clonotype was seen at least ten times. This beta chain came through as a stray read in a library set up for alpha chains, and its size says little. The rearrangement links TRBV15 to TRBJ1-3; 7 bases line up with TRBD1. CDR1 and CDR2 from the germline V gene are LNHNV and YYDKDF (reference sequence). The CDR3 extends over 17 amino acids. V gave up 0 bases and J gave up 1 base; unmatched junction bases: 6. The CDR3 DNA sequence: TGTGCCACCAGCAGAGATTATTCCAGGGGGTCTGGAAACACCATATATTTT. Encoded protein: CATSRDYSRGSGNTIYF. The variable domain in full, with the rest retrieved from reference TRBV15 and TRBJ1-3, is DAMVIQNPRYQVTQFGKPVTLSCSQTLNHNVMYWYQQKSSQAPKLLFHYYDKDFNNEADTPDNFQSRRPNTSFCFLDIRSPGLGDTAMYLCATSRDYSRGSGNTIYFGEGSWLTVV.

This clonotype appeared many times. A library prepared for alpha chains yielded this beta chain as an off-target read; its size is of little meaning. The chain has TRBV27 and TRBJ1-5; D remains ambiguous. V was shortened by 6 bases and J by 2 bases, with 20 bases between the two germline ends. The CDR3 has 17 residues. Germline V CDR1 and CDR2: MNHEY, SMNVEV (reference sequence). CDR3 residues: CASSPRAPYAGNQPQHF. The CDR3 bases are TGTGCCAGCAGCCCTAGGGCCCCATACGCGGGCAATCAGCCCCAGCATTTT.

This clonotype was seen at least ten times. A library prepared for alpha chains yielded this beta chain as an off-target read; its size is of little meaning. The chain combines TRBV6-6 with TRBJ1-4; 7 bases are a match to TRBD1. The germline V gene encodes CDR1 MNHNY and CDR2 SVGAGI (reference sequence). The CDR3 runs 15 residues. The V and J ends lost 5 bases and 8 bases, in that order; junction bases with no gene match: 11. CDR3 sequence reads: CASSPRPRGLEKLFF. The CDR3 DNA follows: TGTGCCAGCAGTCCCCGCCCCAGGGGGTTGGAAAAACTGTTTTTT.

In this sample, this clonotype is medium-sized. This beta chain is off target for a library built for alpha chains, so its abundance means little. The chain employs TRBV7-9 and TRBJ2-7; 8 bases are a match to TRBD1. The CDR3 sequence is 15 residues long. With V trimmed by 2 bases and J by 3 bases, 6 bases remained unmatched. Germline V gene lookup returns CDR1 SEHNR and CDR2 FQNEAQ (reference sequence). CDR3 protein: CASSLSETGVYEQYF. CDR3 sequence (DNA): TGTGCCAGCAGCTTATCCGAGACAGGGGTCTACGAGCAGTACTTC. Full variable domain (remainder filled in from reference TRBV7-9 and TRBJ2-7): DTGVSQNPRHKITKRGQNVTFRCDPISEHNRLYWYRQTLGQGPEFLTYFQNEAQLEKSRLLSDRFSAERPKGSFSTLEIQRTEQGDSAMYLCASSLSETGVYEQYFGPGTRLTVT.

In its sample, this clonotype is medium-sized (0.01 to 0.1%). This beta chain is off target for a library built for alpha chains, so its abundance means little. The V and J genes are TRBV29-1 and TRBJ2-1, with D tentatively TRBD1 or TRBD2 (5 bases each). Germline assignment: CDR1 SQVTM and CDR2 ANQGSEA. The CDR3 loop spans 9 amino acids. V was cut by 2 bases and J by 14 bases, with 7 bases left in between. In DNA form, the CDR3 reads TGCAGCGTTGAACTGGGGGAGTTCTTC. It encodes CSVELGEFF.

This clonotype was counted ten times or more. A library prepared for alpha chains yielded this beta chain as an off-target read; its size is of little meaning. J is TRBJ2-3 and V is TRBV12-3 or TRBV12-4; TRBD2 is a possible D gene (7 bases). V lost 3 bases and J lost 3, with 16 bases in between. CDR3 length equals 16 residues. Here the CDR3 DNA reads TGTGCCAGCAGTTTGGTTAGGGGGGGCCGGACAGATACGCAGTATTTT. This codes for CASSLVRGGRTDTQYF.

This clonotype was found a few times. The size of this beta chain means little, since it is a stray read in a library made for alpha chains. This chain connects TRBV7-2 to TRBJ2-1; D call uncertain. Germline assignment: CDR1 SGHTA and CDR2 FQGNSA. This CDR3 has 14 residues. The V end lost 1 base, the J end lost 7 bases, and 11 bases lay between the germline ends. CDR3 region: CASSLVRSQNEQFF. CDR3 sequence (DNA): TGTGCCAGCAGCTTAGTAAGGAGTCAGAATGAGCAGTTCTTC.

Relative to its sample, this clonotype is medium-sized. With the library built for alpha chains, this beta chain is off target and its frequency is not meaningful. V is TRBV27 and J is TRBJ2-1; D is perhaps TRBD2 (6 bases). There are 15 residues in the CDR3. Trimming removed 1 base at V and 13 bases at J, with 20 bases between. Germline V CDR1 and CDR2: MNHEY, SMNVEV (reference sequence). This CDR3 reads CASSLCQRGDCTQFF. In DNA, the CDR3 is TGTGCCAGCAGTTTATGTCAACGAGGGGACTGCACTCAGTTCTTC.

This clonotype was picked up many times. This beta chain appears as a stray read in a library generated for alpha chains; its size is not informative. This rearrangement joins TRBV19 to TRBJ1-1; D not resolved. V was pared by 6 bases and J by 3 bases, with 23 bases between. CDR1 is LNHDA and CDR2 is SQIVND in the germline V gene (reference sequence). This CDR3 is 17 amino acids long. CDR3 nucleotides: TGTGCCAGTAGCCGATGGGCAGGCCAAGGGAGTGACACTGAAGCTTTCTTT. Translation: CASSRWAGQGSDTEAFF.

This clonotype was seen repeatedly, ten times or more. This beta chain turned up in a library designed for alpha chains; as an off-target read, its abundance says little. This rearrangement joins TRBV12-3 or TRBV12-4 to TRBJ1-2; D not resolved. V lost 6 bases, J lost 5 bases, and 10 bases lay in between. The CDR3 covers 12 residues. The DNA of the CDR3 is TGTGCCAGCAGGTCCTTGGGGTATGGCTACACCTTC. It translates to CASRSLGYGYTF.

This clonotype was recorded at least ten times. With the library built for alpha chains, this beta chain is off target and its frequency is not meaningful. The chain joins TRBV21-1 to TRBJ1-4. TRBV21-1 is recorded as a pseudogene. The CDR3 totals 19 residues. This CDR3 reads CASSKGRASKTVNVEKLFF. As DNA, the CDR3 is TGTGCCAGCAGCAAAGGAAGAGCATCCAAGACGGTGAATGTGGAAAAACTGTTTTTT.

In the case of this clonotype: This beta chain is an unintended read in a library built for alpha chains; its size means little. The gene calls are TRBV20-1 and TRBJ2-7; unclear D gene. The germline CDR1 and CDR2 sequences are DFQATT and SNEGSKA (reference sequence). Trimming took 6 bases from V and 2 from J, leaving 11 bases between them. This CDR3 is built from 12 residues. Here the CDR3 DNA reads TGCAGTGCCCCCGGACGCGCCTACGAGCAGTACTTC. Translated: CSAPGRAYEQYF.

In its sample, this clonotype ranks as medium-sized. Since the library was made to target alpha chains, this beta chain is a stray read and its abundance is not meaningful. The chain has TRBV18 and TRBJ1-1; 8 bases map to TRBD1. Germline V gene data show CDR1 as KGHSH and CDR2 as LQKENI. Trimming took 0 bases from V and 0 from J; bases not matched to a gene: 3. The CDR3 has 16 amino acids. The CDR3 DNA sequence: TGTGCCAGCTCACCACCGTCGACAGGGGTGAACACTGAAGCTTTCTTT. Its translation: CASSPPSTGVNTEAFF. The whole variable domain, filled in from reference TRBV18 and TRBJ1-1, reads NAGVMQNPRHLVRRRGQEARLRCSPMKGHSHVYWYRQLPEEGLKFMVYLQKENIIDESGMPKERFSAEFPKEGPSILRIQQVVRGDSAAYFCASSPPSTGVNTEAFFGQGTRLTVV.

This clonotype occurred many times. Because the library targeted alpha chains, this beta chain is an off-target read whose size means little. V usage is TRBV27 and J usage is TRBJ1-5; D uncertain. Germline-derived CDR1 and CDR2 are MNHEY and SMNVEV (reference sequence). The CDR3 runs to 13 residues. V lost 4 bases to trimming and J lost 6 bases, with 10 bases between them. CDR3 DNA: TGTGCCAGCAGTTGGGGATGGGGTCAGCCCCAGCATTTT. It codes for CASSWGWGQPQHF.

In its sample, this clonotype was seen many times. This beta chain lies outside the target of a library built for alpha chains; its clone size means little. The J gene is TRBJ2-3, the V gene TRBV2; D is possibly TRBD1 (7 bases). CDR1 is SNHLY, CDR2 FYNNEI, per germline. The CDR3 is 14 amino acids. V lost 0 bases to trimming and J lost 9 bases, with 13 bases between them. The CDR3 DNA is TGTGCCAGCAGTGAAGCGCAGGGGGGACCCACGCAGTATTTT. It specifies CASSEAQGGPTQYF.

This clonotype was seen many times. Being off target in a library aimed at alpha chains, this beta chain has a size of little meaning. The chain employs TRBV20-1 and TRBJ1-4; D is undetermined. Germline CDR1 DFQATT, CDR2 SNEGSKA (reference sequence). The CDR3 consists of 12 residues. V was trimmed by 2 bases and J by 7 bases, leaving 8 bases between them. The CDR3 here is CSARQESEKLFF. DNA of the CDR3: TGCAGTGCTAGACAGGAGTCTGAAAAACTGTTTTTT.

Note on this clonotype: This beta chain lies outside the target of a library built for alpha chains; its clone size means little. The chain combines TRBV10-3 with TRBJ2-7, with 9 bases fitting TRBD1. V trimming: 1 base; J trimming: 4 bases; junction bases outside the gene matches: 2. Per the germline V gene, CDR1 is ENHRY and CDR2 is SYGVKD. CDR3 length equals 14 residues. The CDR3 sequence is CAISEWGQGYEQYF. The CDR3 DNA is TGTGCCATCAGTGAGTGGGGACAGGGTTACGAGCAGTACTTC.

Many counts were recorded for this clonotype. This beta chain is off target for a library built for alpha chains, so its abundance means little. The chain uses TRBV3-1 and TRBJ2-3; TRBD2 matches at 10 bases. Germline assignment: CDR1 LGHDT and CDR2 YNNKEL (reference sequence). Trimming cost V 3 bases and J 2 bases; bases outside gene matches: 5. There are 16 residues in the CDR3. The CDR3 nucleotides read TGTGCCAGCAGCCATTTCGGACTAGCGGACACAGATACGCAGTATTTT. Amino acids: CASSHFGLADTDTQYF.

This clonotype was observed at least ten times. This beta chain slipped into a library made for alpha chains as a stray read, so its size is not meaningful. V and J are TRBV7-8 and TRBJ2-2; TRBD1 or TRBD2 may be the D gene (6 bases each). The germline V gene has CDR1 SGHVS and CDR2 FQNEAQ. This CDR3 has 15 amino acids. V was cut by 0 bases and J by 9 bases, with 14 bases left in between. The CDR3 here is CASSLAPEGVRELFF. The CDR3 nucleotides are TGTGCCAGCAGCTTAGCGCCGGAGGGGGTTAGGGAGCTGTTTTTT.

The table lists this clonotype with many counts. Within a library made for alpha chains, this beta chain is off target, and its count is uninformative. The rearrangement uses TRBV2 and TRBJ2-2, with TRBD1 matching 8 bases. The V gene's germline CDR1 is SNHLY and CDR2 FYNNEI. The CDR3 extends over 15 amino acids. The V gene end was trimmed by 6 bases and the J gene end by 6 bases; junction bases not matched to a gene: 9. This chain's CDR3 is CASRGQVRGPGELFF. As DNA, the CDR3 is TGTGCCAGCAGGGGACAGGTTCGAGGTCCCGGGGAGCTGTTTTTT.

This clonotype was seen at least ten times. In a library made to pick up alpha chains, this beta chain is a stray read with a size that means little. V gene TRBV9 combines with J gene TRBJ2-5; D tentatively fits TRBD1 or TRBD2 (5 bases each). In germline, CDR1 is SGDLS, CDR2 YYNGEE. The CDR3 sequence is 16 residues long. The V and J ends lost 0 bases and 4 bases respectively, with 16 bases between them. The CDR3 bases are TGTGCCAGCAGCGTAGAACCCCAGGCTGGGGGAGAGACCCAGTACTTC. Protein product: CASSVEPQAGGETQYF.

This clonotype is labeled as medium-sized (0.01 to 0.1%). This beta chain represents an off-target read in a library built for alpha chains; its size is of limited meaning. This chain uses TRBV18 with TRBJ2-1; 10 bases match TRBD2. The junction had 15 bases not matched to a gene; V was cut back by 3 bases and J by 7 bases. Germline V gives CDR1 KGHSH, CDR2 LQKENI. The CDR3 is 18 amino acids. The CDR3 bases are TGTGCCAGCTCACCGGTTCCTCGAAGAACTAGCGGGATAAATGAGCAGTTCTTC. Amino acid sequence: CASSPVPRRTSGINEQFF.

This clonotype was seen a handful of times. This beta chain came through as a stray read in a library set up for alpha chains, and its size says little. The chain couples TRBV7-2 to TRBJ2-7, with D unresolved. The CDR3 is made up of 14 amino acids. Trimming left V 7 bases short and J 1 base short, with 14 bases between. Germline V gene sequence: CDR1 SGHTA, CDR2 FQGNSA. The CDR3 protein is CASTSPDVSYEQYF. For the CDR3, the DNA is TGTGCCAGCACCTCCCCGGACGTATCCTACGAGCAGTACTTC.

This clonotype showed up many times. Within a library made for alpha chains, this beta chain is off target, and its count is uninformative. The rearrangement links TRBV2 to TRBJ2-3; D not certain. This CDR3 region has 15 residues. Trimming left V 1 base short and J 5 bases short, with 13 bases between. Per germline, CDR1 SNHLY and CDR2 FYNNEI. CDR3 sequence reads: CASSEGPEVLDTQYF. The CDR3 DNA reads TGTGCCAGCAGTGAAGGACCCGAGGTTTTAGATACGCAGTATTTT.

This clonotype was counted ten times or more. This beta chain is an unintended read in a library built for alpha chains; its size means little. The chain uses TRBV2 and TRBJ2-7, with 8 bases lining up with TRBD1. Germline values: CDR1 SNHLY, CDR2 FYNNEI. The CDR3 is made up of 15 amino acids. With 5 bases clipped from V and 3 bases from J, the junction kept 9 bases outside the gene matches. The CDR3 loop is CASSLGTGRRYEQYF. CDR3 nucleotides: TGTGCCAGCAGTTTAGGGACAGGCAGACGCTACGAGCAGTACTTC.

This clonotype was seen repeatedly, ten times or more. A library prepared for alpha chains yielded this beta chain as an off-target read; its size is of little meaning. This chain uses TRBV12-3 or TRBV12-4 with TRBJ2-3, with D perhaps matching TRBD1 (6 bases). The CDR3 consists of 13 residues. V lost 8 bases and J lost 4, with 13 bases in between. The CDR3: CASCWTAADTQYF. The DNA of the CDR3 is TGTGCCAGCTGCTGGACAGCCGCAGATACGCAGTATTTT.

This clonotype showed up many times. Found in a library prepared for alpha chains, this beta chain is an off-target read, and its abundance has little meaning. The chain is built from TRBV20-1 and TRBJ2-1; D gene unclear. V was trimmed by 3 bases and J by 6 bases, leaving 15 bases between them. Per germline, CDR1 DFQATT and CDR2 SNEGSKA (reference sequence). CDR3 length: 14 amino acids. The CDR3 nucleotides read TGCAGTGCTAGGGGTCCCGCACCTACCAATGAGCAGTTCTTC. The encoded protein is CSARGPAPTNEQFF.

This clonotype was counted at least ten times. A library prepared for alpha chains yielded this beta chain as an off-target read; its size is of little meaning. The chain employs TRBV5-1 and TRBJ2-1; 10 positions agree with TRBD1. The length of the CDR3 is 17 residues. Germline V gene sequence: CDR1 SGHRS, CDR2 YFSETQ. Trimming took 4 bases from V and 1 from J; bases not matched to a gene: 8. The CDR3 here is CASSPYDRGPSYNEQFF. CDR3 bases: TGCGCCAGCAGCCCCTACGACAGGGGGCCTTCCTACAATGAGCAGTTCTTC.